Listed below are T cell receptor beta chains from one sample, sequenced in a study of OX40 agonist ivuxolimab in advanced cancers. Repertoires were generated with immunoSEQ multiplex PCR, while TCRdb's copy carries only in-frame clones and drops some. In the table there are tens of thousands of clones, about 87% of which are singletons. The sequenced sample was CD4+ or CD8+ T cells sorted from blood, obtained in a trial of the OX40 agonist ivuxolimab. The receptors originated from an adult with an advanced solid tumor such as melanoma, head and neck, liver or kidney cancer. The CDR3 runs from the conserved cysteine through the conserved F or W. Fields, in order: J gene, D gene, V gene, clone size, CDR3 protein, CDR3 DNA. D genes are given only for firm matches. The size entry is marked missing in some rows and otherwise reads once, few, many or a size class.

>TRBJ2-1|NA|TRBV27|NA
CASSLARGITFF
TGTGCCAGCAGTTTAGCCCGGGGGATCACGTTCTTC
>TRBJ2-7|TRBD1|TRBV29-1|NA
CSVRTTGSYEQYF
TGCAGCGTTCGGACGACAGGGTCCTACGAGCAGTACTTC
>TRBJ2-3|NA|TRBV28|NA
CASSLGARGGDTQYF
TGTGCCAGCAGTTTAGGGGCCAGGGGAGGGGATACGCAGTATTTT
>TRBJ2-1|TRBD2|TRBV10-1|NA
CASSPRAGGSYNEQFF
TGCGCCAGCAGTCCAAGGGCGGGAGGGTCATACAATGAGCAGTTCTTC
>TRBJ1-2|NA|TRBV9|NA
CASSVMIPGAGGYTF
TGTGCCAGCAGCGTAATGATCCCGGGGGCGGGTGGCTACACCTTC
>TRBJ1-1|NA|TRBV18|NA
CASSQVGRGQNTEAFF
TGTGCCAGCTCACAGGTCGGACGGGGTCAGAACACTGAAGCTTTCTTT
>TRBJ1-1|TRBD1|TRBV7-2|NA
CASSFWDRSEAFF
TGTGCCAGCAGCTTTTGGGACAGGTCAGAAGCTTTCTTT
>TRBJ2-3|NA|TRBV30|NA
CAWSVRGSGADTQYF
TGTGCCTGGAGTGTACGAGGGAGTGGGGCAGATACGCAGTATTTT
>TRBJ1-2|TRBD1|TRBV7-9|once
CASSMGTGGDGYTF
TGTGCCAGCAGCATGGGGACAGGAGGCGATGGCTACACCTTC
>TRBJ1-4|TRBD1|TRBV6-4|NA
CASSDYDREGFSEIGEEKLFF
TGTGCCAGCAGTGACTACGACAGGGAGGGGTTTTCGGAGATCGGTGAAGAAAAACTGTTTTTT
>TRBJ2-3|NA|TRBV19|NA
CASSRTDGTSTDTQYF
TGTGCCAGTAGTCGGACAGATGGAACTAGCACAGATACGCAGTATTTT
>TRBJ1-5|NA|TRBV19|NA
CASSAQSVQPQHF
TGTGCCAGTAGCGCCCAATCCGTTCAGCCCCAGCATTTT
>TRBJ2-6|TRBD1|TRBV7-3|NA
CASSRQGAGGANVLTF
TGTGCCAGCAGCCGACAGGGGGCCGGTGGGGCCAACGTCCTGACTTTC
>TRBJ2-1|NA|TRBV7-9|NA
CASSFHQADEQFF
TGTGCCAGCAGCTTCCATCAGGCCGATGAGCAGTTCTTC
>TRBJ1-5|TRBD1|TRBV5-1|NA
CASSLRQGGQPQHF
TGCGCCAGCAGCTTGAGACAGGGAGGTCAGCCCCAGCATTTT
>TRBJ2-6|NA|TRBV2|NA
CASSGEGTGANVLTF
TGTGCCAGCAGTGGAGAAGGGACAGGGGCCAACGTCCTGACTTTC
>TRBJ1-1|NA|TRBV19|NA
CASSMGTGGRANTEAFF
TGTGCCAGTAGTATGGGTACAGGAGGGAGGGCGAACACTGAAGCTTTCTTT
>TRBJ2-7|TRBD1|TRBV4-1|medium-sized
CASSQAVEQGLSYEQYF
TGCGCCAGCAGCCAAGCGGTCGAACAGGGGCTATCCTACGAGCAGTACTTC
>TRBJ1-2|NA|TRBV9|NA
CASSPGTVDGYTF
TGTGCCAGCAGCCCCGGGACGGTCGATGGCTACACCTTC
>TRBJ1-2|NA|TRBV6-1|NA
CASSEGQGPYGYTF
TGTGCCAGCAGTGAAGGTCAGGGTCCCTATGGCTACACCTTC
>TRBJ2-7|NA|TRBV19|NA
CASSRVAESSYEQYF
TGTGCCAGTAGCAGGGTAGCCGAGAGCTCCTACGAGCAGTACTTC
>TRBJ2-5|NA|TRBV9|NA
CASSVLLGETQYF
TGTGCCAGCAGCGTTTTGCTGGGGGAGACCCAGTACTTC
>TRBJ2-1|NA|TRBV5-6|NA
CASSSQINEQFF
TGTGCCAGCAGCTCCCAAATAAATGAGCAGTTCTTC